Below are 25 T cell receptor beta chains sequenced from a single sample in a study of CD8 T cells in Susac syndrome. When the RNA was reverse transcribed, random hexamers were used with an input of 0.5 to 1 ug. From the immunoSEQ multiplex PCR reads, TCRdb called clonotypes with MiXCR, one entry per CDR3 protein. The table includes about 200,000 distinct CDR3 sequences, roughly 94% detected once. The sample taken for sequencing was CD4+ T cells from PBMCs. The receptors derive from a human donor in good health.

A single count supports this clonotype. The chain is built from TRBV7-2 and TRBJ2-3, with unresolved D. CDR3 size: 16 residues. Germline V lookup: CDR1 SGHTA, CDR2 FQGNSA. V lost 1 base to trimming and J lost 3 bases, with 14 bases between them. As DNA, the CDR3 is TGTGCCAGCAGCTTAGATAGGTGGGCCGGGACAGATACGCAGTATTTT. Translated: CASSLDRWAGTDTQYF. The full variable domain, completed using reference TRBV7-2 and TRBJ2-3, is GAGVSQSPSNKVTEKGKDVELRCDPISGHTALYWYRQSLGQGLEFLIYFQGNSAPDKSGLPSDRFSAERTGGSVSTLTIQRTQQEDSAVYLCASSLDRWAGTDTQYFGPGTRLTVL.

V is TRBV6-5 and J is TRBJ2-1, with 10 bases aligning to TRBD2. Germline trimming cut 2 bases from V and 9 bases from J; bases unmatched to any gene: 4. Per germline, CDR1 MNHEY and CDR2 SVGAGI. The CDR3 length is 14 residues. The CDR3 coding sequence is TGTGCCAGCAGTTACAGCGGGAGGGCCAGTGAGCAGTTCTTC. Encoded protein: CASSYSGRASEQFF.

The chain joins TRBV7-9 to TRBJ2-7, with a tentative D call TRBD1 (5 bases). The ends were cut back, 1 base at V and 2 bases at J, with 9 bases in the middle. Looked up from germline, CDR1 is SEHNR and CDR2 is FQNEAQ (reference sequence). The CDR3 is 14 residues long. CDR3 amino acids: CASSLVGAPYEQYF. CDR3 DNA: TGTGCCAGCAGCTTAGTAGGGGCCCCCTACGAGCAGTACTTC.

The chain is built from TRBV9 and TRBJ2-7, with D tentatively TRBD1 or TRBD2 (6 bases each). Germline V CDR1 and CDR2: SGDLS, YYNGEE. This CDR3 is 15 amino acids long. V lost 3 bases and J 2 bases, leaving 15 bases between the germline ends. The CDR3 nucleotides are TGTGCCAGCAGCGAACAGGGACTTAGCGCCTACGAGCAGTACTTC. Translating it yields CASSEQGLSAYEQYF.

The V call is TRBV29-1, the J call TRBJ2-7; TRBD1 is a possible D gene (5 bases). CDR1 SQVTM and CDR2 ANQGSEA come from the germline V gene. CDR3 length equals 14 residues. V dropped 0 bases and J dropped 9 bases, with 18 bases sitting between them. CDR3 DNA sequence: TGCAGCGTTGAAGATCAGGGCAGGGTAGCAGGGCAGTACTTC. Translation gives CSVEDQGRVAGQYF.

There are a few counts of this clonotype. The chain couples TRBV7-2 to TRBJ2-1; 7 bases fit TRBD2. This CDR3 spans 13 amino acids. Germline CDR1 reads SGHTA; CDR2 reads FQGNSA. The junction had 4 bases not matched to a gene; V was cut back by 5 bases and J by 6 bases. DNA of the CDR3: TGTGCCAGCAGCCCCGGACTAGTCAATGAGCAGTTCTTC. It yields the protein CASSPGLVNEQFF.

The chain uses TRBV4-1 and TRBJ1-4; D is unresolved. Germline CDR1 and CDR2: MGHRA and YSYEKL. The CDR3 consists of 15 residues. V was pared by 4 bases and J by 7 bases, with 16 bases between. The DNA for the CDR3 is TGCGCCAGCAGCCCCCTTGGTACCACTGGTGAAAAACTGTTTTTT. Amino acid sequence: CASSPLGTTGEKLFF.

This sequence joins TRBV27 and TRBJ1-1; D is uncertain. This CDR3 has 15 residues. Germline CDR1 is MNHEY and CDR2 is SMNVEV (reference sequence). V lost 6 bases, J lost 4 bases, and 18 bases lay in between. CDR3 residues: CASRRMPGGFTEAFF. The DNA of the CDR3 is TGTGCCAGCAGAAGAATGCCTGGAGGGTTCACTGAAGCTTTCTTT.

The J gene is TRBJ1-1, the V gene TRBV29-1, with 7 bases lining up with TRBD1. Germline V gives CDR1 SQVTM, CDR2 ANQGSEA. The trim removed 7 bases at V and 5 bases at J, leaving 13 bases unmatched. The CDR3 consists of 14 residues. The CDR3 protein is CSANLPGGRTEAFF. CDR3 in DNA: TGCAGCGCCAACCTGCCAGGGGGGAGAACTGAAGCTTTCTTT.

The chain carries TRBV6-5 and TRBJ2-5; no firm D call. The CDR3 runs 14 residues. Deletions cut 4 bases from V and 5 bases from J, with 14 bases between. The germline gives CDR1 MNHEY, CDR2 SVGAGI. CDR3 sequence: CASSSGSTGETQYF. The DNA for the CDR3 is TGTGCCAGCAGTTCGGGCTCTACCGGGGAGACCCAGTACTTC.

This chain connects TRBV12-3 or TRBV12-4 to TRBJ2-5; maybe TRBD1 (5 bases). The CDR3 has 14 residues. Trimming shortened V by 3 bases and J by 1 base, and 9 bases separated the two germline ends. The CDR3 nucleotides read TGTGCCAGCAGTTTGCAGGGAACCCAAGAGACCCAGTACTTC. Translated, it gives CASSLQGTQETQYF.

In its sample, this clonotype was seen once. V gene TRBV7-2 combines with J gene TRBJ1-6, with D perhaps matching TRBD1 (5 bases). The CDR3 sequence is 15 residues long. V was cut by 0 bases and J by 3 bases, with 6 bases left in between. Germline V gene lookup returns CDR1 SGHTA and CDR2 FQGNSA. This CDR3 reads CASSLAGGYNSPLHF. The CDR3 DNA reads as TGTGCCAGCAGCTTAGCGGGGGGCTATAATTCACCCCTCCACTTT.

The chain employs TRBV30 and TRBJ2-2; no definite D call. The CDR3 has 11 residues. Germline CDR1 is GTSNPN and CDR2 is SVGIG (reference sequence). Trimming took 3 bases from V and 5 from J, leaving 4 bases between them. CDR3 loop: CAWRGTGELFF. CDR3 DNA: TGTGCCTGGAGGGGAACCGGGGAGCTGTTTTTT.

This chain joins TRBV5-4 and TRBJ2-2, with 8 bases lining up with TRBD2. Germline CDR1 and CDR2: SGHNT and YYREEE (reference sequence). V dropped 4 bases and J dropped 7; count of bases not matched to a gene: 9. The CDR3 runs to 15 residues. CDR3 loop: CASSRPPAGDGELFF. The CDR3 coding sequence is TGTGCCAGCAGCCGCCCCCCAGCGGGAGACGGGGAGCTGTTTTTT.

The chain recombines TRBV27 with TRBJ2-3, with unresolved D. The CDR3 has 11 amino acids. The V and J ends lost 7 bases and 4 bases respectively, with 6 bases between them. Looked up from germline, CDR1 is MNHEY and CDR2 is SMNVEV (reference sequence). The CDR3 is CASKIADTQYF. In DNA, the CDR3 is TGTGCCAGCAAGATCGCAGATACGCAGTATTTT.

The genes are TRBV5-4 and TRBJ1-1; 8 positions match TRBD1. Germline-derived CDR1 and CDR2 are SGHNT and YYREEE (reference sequence). CDR3 length: 13 amino acids. After removal of 1 base from V and 6 bases from J, the junction contained 2 bases not matched to a gene. The CDR3 loop reads CASSLPGGSEAFF. For the CDR3, the DNA is TGTGCCAGCAGCTTGCCAGGGGGCTCTGAAGCTTTCTTT.

CDR3 sequence (DNA): TGCAGCGTCCAGGGGGCCGATGGCTACACCTTC. Translation: CSVQGADGYTF. J is TRBJ1-2 and V is TRBV29-1; 8 nucleotides line up with TRBD1. Trimming cost V 6 bases and J 6 bases; bases outside gene matches: 3. In germline, CDR1 is SQVTM, CDR2 ANQGSEA. This CDR3 has 11 amino acids.

V gene TRBV27 combines with J gene TRBJ1-1; no firm D call. Per germline, CDR1 MNHEY and CDR2 SMNVEV (reference sequence). The CDR3 totals 14 residues. Trimming removed 7 bases from V and 2 bases from J, with 14 bases in between. CDR3 coding DNA: TGTGCCAGCACCTTAGGAGGGTTAAACACTGAAGCTTTCTTT. Amino acid sequence: CASTLGGLNTEAFF.

The chain uses TRBV29-1 and TRBJ2-3; TRBD1 is a possible D gene (5 bases). The V gene's germline CDR1 is SQVTM and CDR2 ANQGSEA. Between the trimmed V and J ends, which lost 8 bases and 5 bases, there was a span of 17 bases. This CDR3 is built from 13 residues. CDR3 coding DNA: TGCAGCTGCGGTCTAAGGGGTCAAGATACGCAGTATTTT. This gives the protein CSCGLRGQDTQYF.

The V gene is TRBV19, the J gene TRBJ1-5; 9 nucleotides align to TRBD1. Germline V gene sequence: CDR1 LNHDA, CDR2 SQIVND (reference sequence). The V gene end was trimmed by 4 bases and the J gene end by 5 bases; junction bases not matched to a gene: 3. There are 14 residues in the CDR3. The CDR3 protein is CASSRRDRDQPQHF. The CDR3 region has the DNA TGTGCCAGTAGTAGGAGGGACAGGGATCAGCCCCAGCATTTT.

The CDR3 loop reads CASSPTGRQETQYF. For the CDR3, the DNA is TGTGCCAGCAGTCCGACAGGGCGGCAAGAGACCCAGTACTTC. This chain joins TRBV12-3 or TRBV12-4 and TRBJ2-5, with 7 bases matching TRBD1. The CDR3 is made up of 14 amino acids. Trimming removed 5 bases from V and 2 bases from J; junction bases left unmatched: 5.

This clonotype occurred once. The chain couples TRBV3-1 to TRBJ1-2; TRBD1 matches at 10 bases. The V segment lost 4 bases and the J segment 2 bases; nucleotides outside the gene matches: 7. Germline-derived CDR1 and CDR2 are LGHDT and YNNKEL (reference sequence). The CDR3 is 16 residues long. The CDR3 spells CASSRQRGQGNYGYTF. Written as DNA, the CDR3 is TGTGCCAGCAGCCGCCAACGGGGACAGGGGAACTATGGCTACACCTTC.

V is TRBV30 and J is TRBJ2-7; D ambiguous. The CDR3 contains 14 residues. Trimming stripped 0 bases from V and 2 bases from J, with 11 bases between. Germline V CDR1 and CDR2: GTSNPN, SVGIG (reference sequence). Here the CDR3 DNA reads TGTGCCTGGAGTGTTGGAGCGATCGCCTACGAGCAGTACGTC. This translates into CAWSVGAIAYEQYV.

This chain links TRBV28 with TRBJ2-1; D may be TRBD1 (6 bases). Between the trimmed V and J ends, which lost 3 bases and 0 bases, there was a span of 21 bases. CDR1 MDHEN and CDR2 SYDVKM come from the germline V gene. This CDR3 is built from 19 residues. Here the CDR3 DNA reads TGTGCCAGCAGTTTCTACGGGACCAGGGGTCCGAGCTCCTACAATGAGCAGTTCTTC. This gives the protein CASSFYGTRGPSSYNEQFF.

This clonotype was recorded only once. This chain uses TRBV30 with TRBJ2-1; D is unclear. The CDR3 totals 12 residues. V dropped 5 bases and J dropped 10 bases, with 15 bases sitting between them. From germline, CDR1 is GTSNPN and CDR2 SVGIG (reference sequence). For the CDR3, the DNA is TGTGCCTGGGACCCCAAAGGTGTAGAGCAGTTCTTC. It yields the protein CAWDPKGVEQFF.